The 21 T cell receptor beta chains listed next were all sequenced from one sample in a study of blood T cells in healthy people across ages (dated by TCRdb to about 2015). Library preparation employed 5' RACE. TCRdb names Illumina HiSeq 2500 as the instrument used. A second 7 to 11 cycle PCR used a sample-barcoded 5' primer and a J-beta primer mix. TCRdb applied fastp at Q25 and MiXCR to the public reads, then kept only in-frame beta chains. Entries are consolidated by CDR3 protein sequence, retaining the most common genes and DNA. The sample yields some 760,000 distinct CDR3 sequences; 20% to 25% were counted once. The top ten clonotypes cover around 9.2% of the sample. These data were also reused for a study on T cells of mothers and their children.

Specimen: blood. These receptors were obtained from a boy between 10 and 17 years old in good health.

This chain links TRBV7-2 with TRBJ1-1; D may be TRBD1 (5 bases). With 2 bases removed from V and 11 bases from J, the gap between germline ends came to 21 bases. Per the germline V gene, CDR1 is SGHTA and CDR2 is FQGNSA. The CDR3 has 15 residues. CDR3 sequence reads: CASSLSLSARVGAFF. CDR3 coding DNA: TGTGCCAGCAGCTTAAGTCTTTCGGCCAGGGTAGGGGCTTTCTTT.

The chain recombines TRBV7-9 with TRBJ2-7; D is unresolved. In germline, CDR1 is SEHNR, CDR2 FQNEAQ (reference sequence). Trimming pared 5 bases from V and 1 base from J, leaving 15 bases between. The length of the CDR3 is 15 residues. The CDR3: CASSRTDEASYEQYF. CDR3 nucleotide sequence: TGTGCCAGCAGCCGGACCGACGAAGCGTCCTACGAGCAGTACTTC.

V and J are TRBV19 and TRBJ2-7; 7 nucleotides agree with TRBD1. This CDR3 contains 15 residues. The V gene's germline CDR1 is LNHDA and CDR2 SQIVND (reference sequence). V shed 3 bases and J 2 bases; nucleotides not matched to a gene: 7. DNA of the CDR3: TGTGCCAGTAGTATTACAGGGGCGCGGACCTACGAGCAGTACTTC. Its translation is CASSITGARTYEQYF.

This clonotype has more than one count but fewer than ten. This chain joins TRBV2 and TRBJ1-5, with D possibly matching TRBD1 (5 bases). Between the trimmed V and J ends, which lost 2 bases and 0 bases, there was a span of 17 bases. The CDR3 has 18 amino acids. From germline, CDR1 is SNHLY and CDR2 FYNNEI. CDR3 region: CASSESGYRSYSNQPQHF. As DNA, the CDR3 is TGTGCCAGCAGTGAAAGTGGGTACAGGAGCTATAGCAATCAGCCCCAGCATTTT.

The chain recombines TRBV12-3 or TRBV12-4 with TRBJ2-3; a possible D gene is TRBD2 (6 bases). Trimming removed 9 bases from V and 4 bases from J, with 17 bases in between. The CDR3 has 14 amino acids. The CDR3 loop is CASDRDWGADTQYF. As DNA, the CDR3 is TGTGCCAGTGACCGGGACTGGGGGGCAGATACGCAGTATTTT.

This clonotype showed up just a few times. This sequence joins TRBV29-1 and TRBJ2-5, with 13 bases matching TRBD2. The J call may be wrong; the DNA end is better matched by TRBJ2-1. The germline V gene has CDR1 SQVTM and CDR2 ANQGSEA. The CDR3 is 12 residues long. CDR3 DNA sequence: TGCAGCCACACTAGCGGGAGGGGTGAGCAGTTCTTC. Residues: CSHTSGRGEQFF.

This clonotype was recorded a few times. The V call is TRBV28, the J call TRBJ1-5; D ambiguous. CDR1 and CDR2 (germline): MDHEN, SYDVKM. Deletions cut 11 bases from V and 2 bases from J, with 10 bases between. The CDR3 covers 12 residues. The CDR3 DNA sequence: TGTGCCGCCCAGGTACGCAATCAGCCCCAGCATTTT. This gives the protein CAAQVRNQPQHF.

The chain joins TRBV24-1 to TRBJ1-6; D ambiguous. The germline V gene encodes CDR1 KGHDR and CDR2 SFDVKD. The CDR3 loop spans 17 amino acids. The V and J ends lost 1 base and 2 bases respectively, with 11 bases between them. As DNA, the CDR3 is TGTGCCACCAGTGATTTAGGGCGCGGTCCCTATAATTCACCCCTCCACTTT. Protein: CATSDLGRGPYNSPLHF.

The chain recombines TRBV27 with TRBJ2-1; tentatively, D is TRBD1 or TRBD2 (6 bases each). This CDR3 is 15 amino acids long. V dropped 3 bases and J dropped 4 bases, with 13 bases sitting between them. Germline CDR1 MNHEY, CDR2 SMNVEV (reference sequence). The CDR3 DNA follows: TGTGCCAGCAGTTTTATCGGGGGCCCGTACAATGAGCAGTTCTTC. Translating it yields CASSFIGGPYNEQFF.

The gene calls are TRBV20-1 and TRBJ2-1; 7 bases are shared with TRBD2. The junction had 5 bases not matched to a gene; V was cut back by 6 bases and J by 0 bases. This CDR3 contains 14 residues. Per germline, CDR1 DFQATT and CDR2 SNEGSKA (reference sequence). The DNA of the CDR3 is TGCAGTGCCATGGGGGGGTTCTCCTACAATGAGCAGTTCTTC. Its protein product is CSAMGGFSYNEQFF.

The rearrangement uses TRBV20-1 and TRBJ2-7; TRBD2 agrees at 12 bases. The germline CDR1 and CDR2 sequences are DFQATT and SNEGSKA (reference sequence). CDR3 length: 15 amino acids. Trimming removed 0 bases from V and 7 bases from J; junction bases left unmatched: 7. CDR3 sequence reads: CSARDPRLAGEEQYF. DNA of the CDR3: TGCAGTGCTAGAGATCCTCGACTAGCGGGGGAAGAGCAGTACTTC.

This clonotype was picked up a small number of times. The gene calls are TRBV6-2 or TRBV6-3 and TRBJ2-5, with 7 bases lining up with TRBD1. In germline, CDR1 is MNHEY, CDR2 SVGEGT. The CDR3 is 13 amino acids. Germline trimming cut 6 bases from V and 4 bases from J; bases unmatched to any gene: 5. The CDR3 reads CASSPTGAETQYF. CDR3 coding DNA: TGTGCCAGCAGCCCCACAGGGGCAGAGACCCAGTACTTC.

Note on this clonotype: At one end the junction does not follow the germline gene, possibly because of a read error. The V gene is TRBV12-3 or TRBV12-4, the J gene TRBJ2-3; D gene unclear. The CDR3 has 14 residues. The CDR3 bases are TGTGCCAGCAGTTTATCATGGAGCACAGATACGGAGTATTTT. The encoded protein is CASSLSWSTDTEYF.

The CDR3 is CASRPSGRATEQFF. The CDR3 coding sequence is TGTGCCAGCAGGCCTAGCGGGAGAGCAACTGAGCAGTTCTTC. The rearrangement uses TRBV7-9 and TRBJ2-1; TRBD2 matches at 10 bases. J lost 9 bases, V lost 6 bases, and 8 bases had no gene match. The CDR3 is 14 residues long. Germline V gene sequence: CDR1 SEHNR, CDR2 FQNEAQ (reference sequence).

The gene calls are TRBV12-3 or TRBV12-4 and TRBJ2-1; TRBD1 might be the D (5 bases). V lost 5 bases, J lost 9 bases, and 14 bases lay in between. This CDR3 contains 13 residues. CDR3 in amino acids: CASSQTSGSEQFF. Here the CDR3 DNA reads TGTGCCAGCAGTCAAACTTCAGGGTCTGAGCAGTTCTTC.

This clonotype was detected a few times. This rearrangement joins TRBV5-1 to TRBJ2-7, with a weak D call TRBD1 (5 bases). Germline assignment: CDR1 SGHRS and CDR2 YFSETQ. With 3 bases removed from V and 3 bases from J, the gap between germline ends came to 16 bases. The CDR3 sequence is 15 residues long. The DNA of the CDR3 is TGCGCCAGCAGCTCGCTCCCTGACAGCAGCTACGAGCAGTACTTC. The encoded protein is CASSSLPDSSYEQYF.

V and J are TRBV29-1 and TRBJ1-2, with 8 nucleotides matching TRBD1. The CDR3 is made up of 13 amino acids. J gave up 7 bases and V 1 base, and 5 bases lay outside the gene matches. Per the germline V gene, CDR1 is SQVTM and CDR2 is ANQGSEA. The CDR3 sequence is CSVEARQGLGYTF. The CDR3 region has the DNA TGCAGCGTTGAAGCACGACAGGGGCTTGGCTACACCTTC.

The gene calls are TRBV3-1 and TRBJ2-4; D might be TRBD2 (5 bases). Deletions cut 0 bases from V and 3 bases from J, with 15 bases between. The CDR3 contains 17 residues. Germline V gene sequence: CDR1 LGHDT, CDR2 YNNKEL (reference sequence). The CDR3 DNA reads TGTGCCAGCAGCCAAGAGATTTTGCGGGCAGGCAAAAACATTCAGTACTTC. Residues: CASSQEILRAGKNIQYF. The full variable domain, in which reference TRBV3-1 and TRBJ2-4 provide the parts outside the CDR3, is DTAVSQTPKYLVTQMGNDKSIKCEQNLGHDTMYWYKQDSKKFLKIMFSYNNKELIINETVPNRFSPKSPDKAHLNLHINSLELGDSAVYFCASSQEILRAGKNIQYFGAGTRLSVL.

CDR3 DNA sequence: TGCAGCGTTGAAGACAGGGGGGGGAAGGCTGAAGCTTTCTTT. Translated: CSVEDRGGKAEAFF. The chain is built from TRBV29-1 and TRBJ1-1; 7 positions agree with TRBD1. Germline lookup yields CDR1 SQVTM and CDR2 ANQGSEA. The CDR3 consists of 14 residues. V shed 0 bases, J shed 6 bases, and the junction held 7 bases outside the gene matches.

This chain connects TRBV20-1 to TRBJ2-1; 15 nucleotides agree with TRBD2. V was pared by 3 bases and J by 2 bases, with 17 bases of the junction left unmatched. Germline V gene lookup returns CDR1 DFQATT and CDR2 SNEGSKA (reference sequence). This CDR3 is built from 21 residues. The DNA for the CDR3 is TGCAGTGCTAGTACCAAACTTCCGGGACTAGCGGGAGGAAACCCCTACAATGAGCAGTTCTTC. This gives the protein CSASTKLPGLAGGNPYNEQFF.

V is TRBV12-3 or TRBV12-4 and J is TRBJ2-5, with TRBD2 matching over 11 bases. The V gene end was trimmed by 5 bases and the J gene end by 3 bases; junction bases not matched to a gene: 8. This CDR3 is 16 amino acids long. The CDR3 DNA reads as TGTGCCAGCAGTCCTAGCGGGGGGTATAAGGAAGAGACCCAGTACTTC. Its protein is CASSPSGGYKEETQYF.